The 9 T cell receptor beta chains below come from one sample, sequenced in a study of T-cell reconstitution after alpha-beta-depleted transplantation in children. A TCRbeta library incorporating unique molecular identifiers was prepared. TCRdb called the PCR reads again in MiXCR, with one record for every CDR3 protein. Among 500,000 to 600,000 distinct CDR3 sequences listed, 25% to 30% were seen once. The source material was PBMCs, sampled before TCRalphabeta/CD19-depleted stem cell transplant. The receptor source for this set is a boy less than two years old with Wiskott-Aldrich syndrome, due to receive a stem cell transplant.

The V call is TRBV20-1, the J call TRBJ2-1; TRBD2 is a possible D gene (6 bases). The CDR3 extends over 13 amino acids. The V and J ends lost 6 bases and 3 bases respectively, with 12 bases between them. Germline V CDR1 and CDR2: DFQATT, SNEGSKA (reference sequence). The CDR3 reads CSAGDSYYNEQFF. The CDR3 coding sequence is TGCAGTGCCGGGGACTCCTACTACAATGAGCAGTTCTTC.

This chain joins TRBV20-1 and TRBJ1-4; TRBD1 matches at 8 bases. Germline CDR1 and CDR2: DFQATT and SNEGSKA (reference sequence). CDR3 length: 13 residues. V shed 5 bases and J 8 bases; nucleotides not matched to a gene: 7. CDR3: CSARQGAWEKLFF. In nucleotides, the CDR3 is TGCAGTGCTCGGCAGGGGGCCTGGGAAAAACTGTTTTTT.

This clonotype was recorded a few times. The gene calls are TRBV5-5 and TRBJ1-1; D not certain. Germline CDR1 and CDR2: SGHKS and YYEKEE (reference sequence). Trimming took off 2 bases at V and 2 bases at J, with 10 bases between the two ends. This CDR3 has 14 amino acids. The CDR3 coding sequence is TGTGCCAGCAGCTTCCTTCTATATAACACTGAAGCTTTCTTT. It encodes CASSFLLYNTEAFF.

The chain carries TRBV10-3 and TRBJ2-2; TRBD1 agrees at 9 bases. This CDR3 is built from 14 residues. The V and J ends lost 10 bases and 6 bases, in that order; junction bases with no gene match: 9. CDR1 and CDR2 (germline): ENHRY, SYGVKD. Here the CDR3 reads CATQTGGTSGELFF. CDR3 DNA sequence: TGTGCCACCCAAACAGGGGGCACGTCCGGGGAGCTGTTTTTT.

V is TRBV3-1 and J is TRBJ1-5, with D hard to call. With 0 bases removed from V and 5 bases from J, the gap between germline ends came to 11 bases. The CDR3 is 15 residues long. Germline CDR1 and CDR2: LGHDT and YNNKEL (reference sequence). This CDR3 is CASSQEHGSHQPQHF. As DNA, the CDR3 is TGTGCCAGCAGCCAAGAACACGGGTCTCATCAGCCCCAGCATTTT.

The rearrangement links TRBV7-9 to TRBJ1-4; D is perhaps TRBD1 (5 bases). The CDR3 loop spans 15 amino acids. Germline CDR1 SEHNR, CDR2 FQNEAQ (reference sequence). V lost 5 bases to trimming and J lost 5 bases, with 15 bases between them. In nucleotides, the CDR3 is TGTGCCAGCAGCGATCCGGGACCGAGCAATGAAAAACTGTTTTTT. It specifies CASSDPGPSNEKLFF. Full variable domain (rest looked up from reference TRBV7-9 and TRBJ1-4): DTGVSQNPRHKITKRGQNVTFRCDPISEHNRLYWYRQTLGQGPEFLTYFQNEAQLEKSRLLSDRFSAERPKGSFSTLEIQRTEQGDSAMYLCASSDPGPSNEKLFFGSGTQLSVL.

J is TRBJ2-1 and V is TRBV5-1; TRBD1 or TRBD2 may be the D gene (5 bases each). V was clipped by 2 bases and J by 7 bases, with 13 bases between them. The CDR3 consists of 14 residues. Per the germline V gene, CDR1 is SGHRS and CDR2 is YFSETQ. The CDR3 sequence: CASSFLQEVNEQFF. In nucleotides, the CDR3 is TGCGCCAGCAGCTTTTTACAGGAGGTAAATGAGCAGTTCTTC.

This chain uses TRBV3-1 with TRBJ2-3; D is possibly TRBD2 (5 bases). Germline CDR1 and CDR2: LGHDT and YNNKEL (reference sequence). Between the trimmed V and J ends, which lost 3 bases and 2 bases, there was a span of 15 bases. The CDR3 is 16 residues long. The CDR3 DNA follows: TGTGCCAGCAGCCAGCTAGGAGGAGGCCACACAGATACGCAGTATTTT. It codes for CASSQLGGGHTDTQYF.

This clonotype was counted once. The rearrangement uses TRBV20-1 and TRBJ1-3, with D maybe TRBD1 (6 bases). Germline V lookup: CDR1 DFQATT, CDR2 SNEGSKA (reference sequence). Trimming shortened V by 0 bases and J by 0 bases, and 9 bases separated the two germline ends. The CDR3 is 15 amino acids. The CDR3 sequence is CSARDPGASGNTIYF. The CDR3 DNA is TGCAGTGCTAGAGATCCAGGGGCCTCTGGAAACACCATATATTTT.